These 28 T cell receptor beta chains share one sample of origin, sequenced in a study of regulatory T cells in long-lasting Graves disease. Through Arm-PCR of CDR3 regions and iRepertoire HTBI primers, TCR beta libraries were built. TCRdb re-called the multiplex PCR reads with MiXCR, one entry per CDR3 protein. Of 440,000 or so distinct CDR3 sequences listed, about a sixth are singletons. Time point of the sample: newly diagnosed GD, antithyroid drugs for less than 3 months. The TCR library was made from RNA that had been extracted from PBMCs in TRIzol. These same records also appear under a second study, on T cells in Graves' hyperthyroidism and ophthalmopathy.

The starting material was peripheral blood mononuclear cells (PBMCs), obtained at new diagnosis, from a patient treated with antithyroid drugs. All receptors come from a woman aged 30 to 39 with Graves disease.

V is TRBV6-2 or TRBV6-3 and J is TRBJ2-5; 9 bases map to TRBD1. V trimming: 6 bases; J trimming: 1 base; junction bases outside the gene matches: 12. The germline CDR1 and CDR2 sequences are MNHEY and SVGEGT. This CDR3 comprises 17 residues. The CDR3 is CASSPVDRGGGQETQYF. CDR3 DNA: TGTGCCAGCAGCCCGGTGGACAGGGGAGGAGGCCAAGAGACCCAGTACTTC.

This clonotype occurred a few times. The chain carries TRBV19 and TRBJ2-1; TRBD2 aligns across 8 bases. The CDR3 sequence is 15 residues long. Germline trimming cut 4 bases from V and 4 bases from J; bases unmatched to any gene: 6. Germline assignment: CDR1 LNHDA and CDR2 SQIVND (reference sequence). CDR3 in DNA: TGTGCCAGTAGTAAAGGGGCTAGCGGGTACAATGAGCAGTTCTTC. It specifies CASSKGASGYNEQFF.

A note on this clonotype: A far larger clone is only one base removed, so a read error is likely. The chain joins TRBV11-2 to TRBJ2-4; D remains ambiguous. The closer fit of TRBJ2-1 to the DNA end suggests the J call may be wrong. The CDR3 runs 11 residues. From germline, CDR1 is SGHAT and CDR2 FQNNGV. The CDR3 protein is CASSYLNDQFF. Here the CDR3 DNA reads TGTGCCAGCAGCTATCTCAATGACCAGTTCTTC.

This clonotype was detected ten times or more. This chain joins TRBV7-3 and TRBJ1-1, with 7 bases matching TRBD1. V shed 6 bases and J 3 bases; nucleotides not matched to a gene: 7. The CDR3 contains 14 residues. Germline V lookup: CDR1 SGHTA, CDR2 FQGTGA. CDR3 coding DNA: TGTGCCAGCAGGGAGACAGGGCTGGACACTGAAGCTTTCTTT. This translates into CASRETGLDTEAFF.

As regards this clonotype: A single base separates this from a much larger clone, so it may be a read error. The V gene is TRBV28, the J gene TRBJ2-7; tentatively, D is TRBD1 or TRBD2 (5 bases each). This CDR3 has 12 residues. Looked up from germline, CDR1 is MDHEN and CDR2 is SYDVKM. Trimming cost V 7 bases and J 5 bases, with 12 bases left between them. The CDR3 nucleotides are TGTGCCAGCAAATCGGGGCTGAACGAGCAGTACTTC. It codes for CASKSGLNEQYF.

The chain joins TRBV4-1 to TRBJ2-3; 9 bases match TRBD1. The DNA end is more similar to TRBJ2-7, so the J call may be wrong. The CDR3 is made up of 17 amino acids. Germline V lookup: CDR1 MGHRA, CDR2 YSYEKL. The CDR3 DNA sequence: TGCGCCAGCAGCCAGGGGGCATCCGGGACAGGGTACTACGAGCAGTACTTC. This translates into CASSQGASGTGYYEQYF.

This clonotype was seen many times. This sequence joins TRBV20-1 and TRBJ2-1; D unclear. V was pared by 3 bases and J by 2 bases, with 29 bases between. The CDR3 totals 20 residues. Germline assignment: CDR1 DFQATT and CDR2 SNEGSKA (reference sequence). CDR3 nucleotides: TGCAGTGCTAGTGCTTACTTCCTCCTTCACGGCCCCCGAGCCTACAATGAGCAGTTCTTC. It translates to CSASAYFLLHGPRAYNEQFF.

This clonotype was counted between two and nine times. The CDR3 coding sequence is TGTGCCAGCAGACGAACACTGACAGCAACGGCTAACACTGAAGCTTTCTTT. Encoded protein: CASRRTLTATANTEAFF. The chain joins TRBV6-1 to TRBJ1-1; tentative D call: TRBD1 (5 bases). CDR1 and CDR2 from the germline V gene are MNHNS and SASEGT. Trimming took off 6 bases at V and 2 bases at J, with 22 bases between the two ends. CDR3 length equals 17 residues.

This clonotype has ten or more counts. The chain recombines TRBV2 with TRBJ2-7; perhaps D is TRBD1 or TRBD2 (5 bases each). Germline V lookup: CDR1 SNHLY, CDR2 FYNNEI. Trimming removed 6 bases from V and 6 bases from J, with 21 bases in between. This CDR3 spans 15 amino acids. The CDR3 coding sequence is TGTGCCAGCAGCCTGTTCCAACCCTATGGGGGCGAGCAGTACTTC. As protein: CASSLFQPYGGEQYF.

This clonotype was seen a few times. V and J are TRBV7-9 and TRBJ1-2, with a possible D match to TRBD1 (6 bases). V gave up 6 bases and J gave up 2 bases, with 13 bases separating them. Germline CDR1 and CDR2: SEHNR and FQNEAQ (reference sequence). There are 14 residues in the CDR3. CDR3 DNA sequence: TGTGCCAGCAGAGGGGGGGGGCGCAACTATGGCTACACCTTC. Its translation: CASRGGGRNYGYTF.

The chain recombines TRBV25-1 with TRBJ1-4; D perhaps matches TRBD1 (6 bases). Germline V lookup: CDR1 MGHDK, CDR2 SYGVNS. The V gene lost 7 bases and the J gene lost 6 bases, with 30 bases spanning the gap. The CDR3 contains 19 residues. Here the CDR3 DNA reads TGTGCCAGCACTCCATCCCCCGGGGAAGTTGGGGGGGCCGATGAAAAACTGTTTTTT. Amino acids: CASTPSPGEVGGADEKLFF.

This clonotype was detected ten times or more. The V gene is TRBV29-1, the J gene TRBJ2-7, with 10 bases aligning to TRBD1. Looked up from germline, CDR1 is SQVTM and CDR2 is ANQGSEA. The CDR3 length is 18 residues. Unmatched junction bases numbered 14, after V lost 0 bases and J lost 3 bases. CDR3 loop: CSVEERNVGTGAFYEQYF. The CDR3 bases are TGCAGCGTTGAAGAACGGAACGTCGGGACAGGGGCATTCTACGAGCAGTACTTC.

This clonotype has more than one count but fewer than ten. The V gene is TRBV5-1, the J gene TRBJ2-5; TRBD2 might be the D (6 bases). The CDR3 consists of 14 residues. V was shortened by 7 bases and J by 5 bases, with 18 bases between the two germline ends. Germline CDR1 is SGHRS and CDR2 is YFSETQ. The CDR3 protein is CASSNTPRGETQYF. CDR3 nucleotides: TGCGCCAGCTCTAACACTCCCCGGGGGGAGACCCAGTACTTC.

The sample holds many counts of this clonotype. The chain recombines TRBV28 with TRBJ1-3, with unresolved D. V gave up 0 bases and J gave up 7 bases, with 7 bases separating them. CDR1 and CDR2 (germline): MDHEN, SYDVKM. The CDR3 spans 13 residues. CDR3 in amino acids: CASSLWGFNTIYF. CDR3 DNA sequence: TGTGCCAGCAGTTTATGGGGTTTTAACACCATATATTTT.

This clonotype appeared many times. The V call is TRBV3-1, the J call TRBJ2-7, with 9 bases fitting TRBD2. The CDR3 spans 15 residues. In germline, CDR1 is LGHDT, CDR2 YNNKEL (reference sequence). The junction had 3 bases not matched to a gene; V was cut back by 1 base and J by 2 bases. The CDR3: CASSQGASGAYEQYF. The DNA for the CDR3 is TGTGCCAGCAGCCAAGGGGCTAGCGGGGCCTACGAGCAGTACTTC.

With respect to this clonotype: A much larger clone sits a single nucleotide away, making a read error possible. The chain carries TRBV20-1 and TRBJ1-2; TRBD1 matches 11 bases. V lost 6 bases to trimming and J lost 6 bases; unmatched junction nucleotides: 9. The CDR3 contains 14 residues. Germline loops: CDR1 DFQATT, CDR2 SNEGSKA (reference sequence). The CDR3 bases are TGCAGTGCGCCGCGGGACAGGGGGGGGGATGGCTACACCTTC. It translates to CSAPRDRGGDGYTF.

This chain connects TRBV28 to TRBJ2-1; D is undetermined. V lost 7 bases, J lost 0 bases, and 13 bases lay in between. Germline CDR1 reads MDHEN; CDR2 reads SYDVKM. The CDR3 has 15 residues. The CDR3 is CASMRKESSYNEQFF. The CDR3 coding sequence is TGTGCCAGCATGCGGAAGGAGAGCTCCTACAATGAGCAGTTCTTC.

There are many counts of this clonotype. The CDR3 DNA sequence: TGTGCCAGCAGTGACGAACGCGCAGAGACCCAGTACTTC. It codes for CASSDERAETQYF. The J gene is TRBJ2-5, the V gene TRBV2; D remains unclear. CDR3 size: 13 residues. The germline V gene has CDR1 SNHLY and CDR2 FYNNEI. Trimming took off 3 bases at V and 4 bases at J, with 9 bases between the two ends.

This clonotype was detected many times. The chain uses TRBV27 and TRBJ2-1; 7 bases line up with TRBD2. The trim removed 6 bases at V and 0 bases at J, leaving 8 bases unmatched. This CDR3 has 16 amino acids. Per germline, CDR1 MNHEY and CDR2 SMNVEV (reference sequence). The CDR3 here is CASRGGLADSYNEQFF. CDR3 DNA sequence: TGTGCCAGCAGGGGTGGGCTAGCGGACTCCTACAATGAGCAGTTCTTC.

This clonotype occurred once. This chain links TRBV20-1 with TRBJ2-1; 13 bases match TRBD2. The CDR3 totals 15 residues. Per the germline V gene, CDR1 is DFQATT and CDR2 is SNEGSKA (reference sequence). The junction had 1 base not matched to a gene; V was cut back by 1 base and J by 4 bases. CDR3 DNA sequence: TGCAGTGCTAGAGCGGGACTAGCGGGGTACAATGAGCAGTTCTTC. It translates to CSARAGLAGYNEQFF.

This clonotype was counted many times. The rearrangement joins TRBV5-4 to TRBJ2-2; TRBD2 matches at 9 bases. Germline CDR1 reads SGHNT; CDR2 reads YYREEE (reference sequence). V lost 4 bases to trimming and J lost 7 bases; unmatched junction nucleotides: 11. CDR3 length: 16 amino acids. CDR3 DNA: TGTGCCAGCAGCCGCGCGGGAGGGAGGGTCGGCGGGGAGCTGTTTTTT. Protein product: CASSRAGGRVGGELFF.

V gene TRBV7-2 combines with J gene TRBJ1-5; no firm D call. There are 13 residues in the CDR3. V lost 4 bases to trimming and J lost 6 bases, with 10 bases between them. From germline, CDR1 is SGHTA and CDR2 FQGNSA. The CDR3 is CASSSRKGQPQHF. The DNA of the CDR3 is TGTGCCAGCAGCTCAAGGAAGGGTCAGCCCCAGCATTTT.

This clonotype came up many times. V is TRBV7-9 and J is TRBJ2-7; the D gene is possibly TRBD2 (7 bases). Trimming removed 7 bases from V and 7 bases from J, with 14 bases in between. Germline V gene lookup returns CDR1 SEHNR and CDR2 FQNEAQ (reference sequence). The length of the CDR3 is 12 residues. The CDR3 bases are TGTGCCAGCACCCTAGGGGGGGAAGAGCAGTACTTC. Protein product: CASTLGGEEQYF.

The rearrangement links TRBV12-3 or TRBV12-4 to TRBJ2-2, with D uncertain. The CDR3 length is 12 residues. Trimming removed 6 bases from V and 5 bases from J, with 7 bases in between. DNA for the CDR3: TGTGCCAGCAGCTCCTGGACCGGGGAGCTGTTTTTT. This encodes CASSSWTGELFF.

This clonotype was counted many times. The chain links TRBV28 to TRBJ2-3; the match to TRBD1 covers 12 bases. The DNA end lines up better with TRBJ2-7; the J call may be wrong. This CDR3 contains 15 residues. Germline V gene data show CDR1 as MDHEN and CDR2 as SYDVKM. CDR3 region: CASHSLGQGAGEQYF. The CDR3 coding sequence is TGTGCCAGTCATAGCCTGGGACAGGGGGCGGGGGAGCAGTACTTC.

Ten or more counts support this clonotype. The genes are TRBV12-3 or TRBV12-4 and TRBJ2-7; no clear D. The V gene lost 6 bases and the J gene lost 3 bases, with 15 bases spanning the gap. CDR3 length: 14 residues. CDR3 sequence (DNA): TGTGCCAGCAGACTCGACTCTAATATCTACGAGCAGTACTTC. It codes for CASRLDSNIYEQYF.

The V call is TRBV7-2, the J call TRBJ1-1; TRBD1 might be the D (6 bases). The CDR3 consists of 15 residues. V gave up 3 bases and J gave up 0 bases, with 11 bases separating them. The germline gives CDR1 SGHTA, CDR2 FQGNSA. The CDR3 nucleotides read TGTGCCAGCAGCTTTAGACAGGAGATGAACACTGAAGCTTTCTTT. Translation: CASSFRQEMNTEAFF.

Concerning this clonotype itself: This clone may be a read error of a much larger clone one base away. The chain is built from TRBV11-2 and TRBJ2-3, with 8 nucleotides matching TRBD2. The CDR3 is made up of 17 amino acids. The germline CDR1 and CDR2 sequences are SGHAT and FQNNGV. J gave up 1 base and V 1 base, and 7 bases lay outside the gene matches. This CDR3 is CASSLVGRAVGTDTQYF. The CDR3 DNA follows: TGTGCCAGCAGCTTAGTCGGGAGGGCCGTCGGCACAGATACGCAGTATTTT. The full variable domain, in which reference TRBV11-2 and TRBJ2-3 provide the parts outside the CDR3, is EAGVAQSPRYKIIEKRQSVAFWCNPISGHATLYWYQQILGQGPKLLIQFQNNGVVDDSQLPKDRFSAERLKGVDSTLKIQPAKLEDSAVYLCASSLVGRAVGTDTQYFGPGTRLTVL.